This TCR beta chain was obtained from a study of blood T cells in healthy people across ages. The CDR3 is 14 residues long. V lost 3 bases and J lost 6; bases outside the gene matches: 6. Germline V gene data show CDR1 as MDHEN and CDR2 as SYDVKM. The authors ran a second PCR of about 6 to 11 cycles using a sample-barcoded 5' primer and a J-beta primer mix. A minimum of 2.5 million CDR3-containing paired-end reads was obtained for each sample. TCRdb re-analysed the 5' RACE reads in MiXCR, keeping a single row per CDR3 protein. The table records about 930,000 distinct CDR3 sequences, about 27% of them present only once. The same data also went into a second study, on T cells of mothers and their children. From that study: There were over 8.5 million TCR beta CDR3 reads from each mother and approximately 3 million from each child. Versus unrelated pairs, overlap was slightly higher in related mother-child pairs, without reaching significance.

The chain couples TRBV28 to TRBJ2-5, with 8 bases identical to TRBD1. This TCR came from a woman aged 40 to 50 in good health. Input material: blood. The chain's CDR3 is CASSFGRGRKTQYF. The CDR3 DNA reads as TGTGCCAGCAGTTTTGGCAGGGGGCGTAAGACCCAGTACTTC.